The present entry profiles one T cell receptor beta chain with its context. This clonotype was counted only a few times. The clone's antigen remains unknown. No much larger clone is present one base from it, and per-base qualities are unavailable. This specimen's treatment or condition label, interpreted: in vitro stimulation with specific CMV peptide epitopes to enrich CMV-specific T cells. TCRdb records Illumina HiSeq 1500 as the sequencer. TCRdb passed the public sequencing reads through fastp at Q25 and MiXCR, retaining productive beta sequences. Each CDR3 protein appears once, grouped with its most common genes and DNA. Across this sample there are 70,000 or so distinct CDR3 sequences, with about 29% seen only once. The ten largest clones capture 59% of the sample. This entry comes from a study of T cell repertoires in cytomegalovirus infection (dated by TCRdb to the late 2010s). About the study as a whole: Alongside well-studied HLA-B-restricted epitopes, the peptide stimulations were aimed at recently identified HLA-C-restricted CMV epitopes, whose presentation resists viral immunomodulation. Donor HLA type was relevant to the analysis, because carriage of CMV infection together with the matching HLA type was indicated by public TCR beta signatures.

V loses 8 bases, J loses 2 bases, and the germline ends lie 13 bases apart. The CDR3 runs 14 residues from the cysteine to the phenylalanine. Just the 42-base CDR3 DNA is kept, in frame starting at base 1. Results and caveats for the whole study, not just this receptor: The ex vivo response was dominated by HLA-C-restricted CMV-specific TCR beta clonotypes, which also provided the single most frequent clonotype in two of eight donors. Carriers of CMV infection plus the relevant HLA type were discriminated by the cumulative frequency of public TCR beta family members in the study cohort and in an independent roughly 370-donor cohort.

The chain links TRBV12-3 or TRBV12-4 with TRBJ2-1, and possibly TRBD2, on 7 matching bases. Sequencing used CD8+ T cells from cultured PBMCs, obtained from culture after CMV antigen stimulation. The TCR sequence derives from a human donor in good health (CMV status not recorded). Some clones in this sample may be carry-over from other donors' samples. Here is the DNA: TGTGCCAGCGCACGAGGGGGGGCCTACAATGAGCAGTTCTTC. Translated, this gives CASARGGAYNEQFF.